This T cell receptor (beta chain) was sequenced during a study of CD8 T cells in ankylosing spondylitis. This clonotype was counted many times. Its specificity is unknown. The study's findings and limits: Peripheral blood held disease-linked clones only at relatively low frequency, and these were CD8+. Seemingly characteristic of ankylosing spondylitis blood was a TCR beta motif consisting of 7 or 8 highly homologous variants. As reported, disease-linked clones showed significant enrichment in matched ankylosing spondylitis synovial fluid.

TCRdb analysed the 5' RACE reads with MiXCR anew, one entry per CDR3 protein. The sample lists just over 300,000 distinct CDR3 sequences, around 20% occurring once. Between the trimmed V and J ends, which lost 5 bases and 3 bases, there was a span of 8 bases. This CDR3 is built from 12 residues. The germline gives CDR1 DFQATT, CDR2 SNEGSKA (reference sequence). The receptor comes from a female donor with ankylosing spondylitis or in good health (not recorded which). The rearrangement links TRBV20-1 to TRBJ1-5; no reliable D call. The specimen was blood, either unsorted or a sorted T cell fraction (not recorded which). CDR3 DNA sequence: TGCAGTGCTGCGCACACCAATCAGCCCCAGCATTTT. Its protein is CSAAHTNQPQHF.